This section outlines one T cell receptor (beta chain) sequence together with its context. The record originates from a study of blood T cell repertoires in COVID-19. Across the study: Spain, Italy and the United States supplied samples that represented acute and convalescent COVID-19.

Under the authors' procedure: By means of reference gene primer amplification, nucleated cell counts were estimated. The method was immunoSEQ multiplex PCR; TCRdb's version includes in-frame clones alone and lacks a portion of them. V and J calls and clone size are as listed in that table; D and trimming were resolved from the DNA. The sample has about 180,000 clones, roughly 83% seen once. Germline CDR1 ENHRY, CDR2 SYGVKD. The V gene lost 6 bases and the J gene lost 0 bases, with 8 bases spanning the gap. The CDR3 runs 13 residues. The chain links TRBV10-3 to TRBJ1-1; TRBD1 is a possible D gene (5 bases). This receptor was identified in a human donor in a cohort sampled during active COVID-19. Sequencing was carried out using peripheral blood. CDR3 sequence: CAIRGPLNTEAFF. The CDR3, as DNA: TGTGCCATCAGGGGGCCCCTGAACACTGAAGCTTTCTTT.